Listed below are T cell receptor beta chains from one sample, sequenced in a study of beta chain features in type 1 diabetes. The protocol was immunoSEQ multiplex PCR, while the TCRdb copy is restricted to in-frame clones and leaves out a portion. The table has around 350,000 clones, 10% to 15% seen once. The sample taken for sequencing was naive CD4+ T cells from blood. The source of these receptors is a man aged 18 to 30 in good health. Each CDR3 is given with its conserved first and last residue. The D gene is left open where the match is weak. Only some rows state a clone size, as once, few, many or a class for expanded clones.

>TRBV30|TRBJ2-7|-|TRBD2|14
CAWRQAGGPSEQYF
TGTGCCTGGAGGCAGGCGGGAGGGCCTAGCGAGCAGTACTTC
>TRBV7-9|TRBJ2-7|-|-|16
CASSSAGAENFREQYF
TGTGCCAGCAGCTCGGCAGGGGCCGAGAATTTTAGGGAGCAGTACTTC
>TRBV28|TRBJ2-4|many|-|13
CASSPPGGDIQYF
TGTGCCAGCAGTCCACCAGGAGGGGACATTCAGTACTTC
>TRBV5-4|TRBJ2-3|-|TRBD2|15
CASNRGGTSTDTQYF
TGTGCCAGCAACCGGGGGGGGACTAGCACAGATACGCAGTATTTT
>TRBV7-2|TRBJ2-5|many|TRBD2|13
CASSLSGGETQYF
TGTGCCAGCAGCTTAAGCGGGGGGGAGACCCAGTACTTC
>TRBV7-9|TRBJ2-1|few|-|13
CASSLGVGGEQFF
TGTGCCAGCAGCTTAGGGGTAGGGGGTGAGCAGTTCTTC
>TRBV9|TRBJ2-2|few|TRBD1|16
CASSARTGANTGELFF
TGTGCCAGCAGCGCCCGGACAGGGGCGAACACCGGGGAGCTGTTTTTT
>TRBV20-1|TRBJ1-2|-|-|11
CSATDIRGYTF
TGCAGTGCTACGGACATCCGCGGCTACACCTTC
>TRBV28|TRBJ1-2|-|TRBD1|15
CASLGQGAGNYGYTF
TGTGCCAGCCTGGGGCAGGGGGCCGGGAACTATGGCTACACCTTC
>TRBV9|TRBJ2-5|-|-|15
CASSTRGSGGETQYF
TGTGCCAGCAGCACCCGAGGGTCCGGGGGAGAGACCCAGTACTTC
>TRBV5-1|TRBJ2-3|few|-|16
CASSLGRDSLSDTQYF
TGCGCCAGCAGCTTGGGGCGGGACAGTTTGTCAGATACGCAGTATTTT
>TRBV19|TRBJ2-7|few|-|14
CASSPPGGHYEQYF
TGTGCCAGTAGCCCCCCAGGAGGTCACTACGAGCAGTACTTC
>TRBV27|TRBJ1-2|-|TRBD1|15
CASSGTGGNNYGYTF
TGTGCCAGCAGCGGGACAGGGGGCAACAACTATGGCTACACCTTC
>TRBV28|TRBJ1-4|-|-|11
CASSFVEKLFF
TGTGCCAGCAGTTTTGTAGAAAAACTGTTTTTT
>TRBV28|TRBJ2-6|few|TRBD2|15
CASGGGDSGANVLTF
TGTGCCAGCGGGGGGGGAGATTCTGGGGCCAACGTCCTGACTTTC
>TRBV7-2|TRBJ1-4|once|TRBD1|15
CASSLVARGREKLFF
TGTGCCAGCAGCTTAGTTGCCAGGGGGCGCGAAAAACTGTTTTTT